The following is a TCR beta chain sequence with its context. Its antigen is unidentified. These data come from a study of T-cell reconstitution after alpha-beta-depleted transplantation in children. Unique molecular identifiers were built into the TCRbeta library. TCRdb reprocessed the PCR reads with MiXCR, giving one entry per CDR3 protein. Of over 200,000 distinct CDR3 sequences listed, roughly a tenth are singletons. General study findings and limits: By about two months after transplant, alpha-beta T cells reportedly arose from several hundred graft clones that had expanded. Day-60 TCRbeta diversity that was high in some patients was derived from surviving recipient T cells and thymic progenitors. Counts and diversity of T cells one year after transplant came mostly from newly produced T cells.

This sample comprised PBMCs, obtained before TCRalphabeta/CD19-depleted stem cell transplant. This receptor was taken from a child under three years old with acute myeloid leukemia, due to receive a stem cell transplant.

The CDR3 DNA is TGTGCCAGCAGTGACGCCAGGGCCACTGAAGCTTTCTTT. Its translation: CASSDARATEAFF. The rearrangement joins TRBV6-1 to TRBJ1-1; D possibly corresponds to TRBD1 (5 bases). The V and J ends lost 3 bases and 4 bases respectively, with 9 bases between them. CDR3 size: 13 residues. Germline-derived CDR1 and CDR2 are MNHNS and SASEGT.